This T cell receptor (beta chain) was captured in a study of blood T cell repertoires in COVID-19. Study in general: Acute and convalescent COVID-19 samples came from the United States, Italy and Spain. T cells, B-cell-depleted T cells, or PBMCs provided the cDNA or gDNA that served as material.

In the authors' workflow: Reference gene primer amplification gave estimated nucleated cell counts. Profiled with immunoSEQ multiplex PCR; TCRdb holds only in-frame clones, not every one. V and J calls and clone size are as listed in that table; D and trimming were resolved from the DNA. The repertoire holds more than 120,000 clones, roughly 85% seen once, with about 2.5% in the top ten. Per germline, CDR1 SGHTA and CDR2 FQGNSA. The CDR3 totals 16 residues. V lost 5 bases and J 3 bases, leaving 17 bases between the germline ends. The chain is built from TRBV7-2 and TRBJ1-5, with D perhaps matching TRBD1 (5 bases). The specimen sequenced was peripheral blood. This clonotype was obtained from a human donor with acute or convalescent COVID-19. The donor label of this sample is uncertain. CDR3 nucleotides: TGTGCCAGCAGCCTTACCTGGGGGGGAAACAATCAGCCCCAGCATTTT. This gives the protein CASSLTWGGNNQPQHF.